These 20 T cell receptor beta chains were sequenced from one sample in a study of blood T cells in healthy people across ages. A second roughly 6 to 12 cycle PCR used barcoded and J-beta primers. MiXCR, run by TCRdb on the 5' RACE reads, gives a single entry per CDR3 protein. Of 1.5 million to 2 million distinct CDR3 sequences listed, just under 50% are singletons. Sample: blood. The receptors shown here come from a woman between 35 and 50 years old in good health.

This clonotype was found a few times. The J gene is TRBJ1-2, the V gene TRBV7-2; no firm D call. The CDR3 loop spans 13 amino acids. The V gene's germline CDR1 is SGHTA and CDR2 FQGNSA. With 5 bases removed from V and 0 bases from J, the gap between germline ends came to 7 bases. As DNA, the CDR3 is TGTGCCAGCAGCGCGGACCCTAACTATGGCTACACCTTC. Amino acids: CASSADPNYGYTF.

This rearrangement joins TRBV5-1 to TRBJ2-1; D is unresolved. Trimming removed 4 bases from V and 9 bases from J, with 8 bases in between. Germline loops: CDR1 SGHRS, CDR2 YFSETQ. The CDR3 is made up of 11 amino acids. The CDR3 nucleotides are TGCGCCAGCAGCCCGGCCGTTGAGCAGTTCTTC. Translation gives CASSPAVEQFF.

The chain is built from TRBV20-1 and TRBJ2-1; 8 nucleotides align to TRBD1. Germline CDR1 and CDR2: DFQATT and SNEGSKA (reference sequence). The CDR3 extends over 12 amino acids. The V gene end was trimmed by 2 bases and the J gene end by 9 bases; junction bases not matched to a gene: 3. The CDR3: CSARLGQGEQFF. In DNA form, the CDR3 reads TGCAGTGCTAGACTTGGACAGGGTGAGCAGTTCTTC.

In this sample, this clonotype turned up once. A much larger clonotype is one base distant, so this may be a read error. The chain couples TRBV20-1 to TRBJ2-4, with 7 bases aligning to TRBD1. Looked up from germline, CDR1 is DFQATT and CDR2 is SNEGSKA (reference sequence). CDR3 length: 14 residues. This CDR3 is CSATQGTAKNIRYF. For the CDR3, the DNA is TGCAGTGCAACACAGGGGACCGCCAAAAACATTCGGTACTTC.

The chain employs TRBV9 and TRBJ2-1, with D perhaps TRBD1 or TRBD2 (5 bases each). The V and J ends lost 4 bases and 6 bases respectively, with 23 bases between them. Germline lookup yields CDR1 SGDLS and CDR2 YYNGEE. This CDR3 comprises 17 residues. This CDR3 is CASSPHPGTRAVNEQFF. CDR3 DNA sequence: TGTGCCAGCAGCCCCCACCCCGGGACCAGGGCCGTCAATGAGCAGTTCTTC.

The gene calls are TRBV6-6 and TRBJ1-1; perhaps TRBD1 as D (5 bases). The CDR3 has 14 residues. CDR1 and CDR2 (germline): MNHNY, SVGAGI (reference sequence). V was pared by 7 bases and J by 3 bases, with 15 bases between. DNA for the CDR3: TGTGCCAGCACCTTGATACGGGGGGACACTGAAGCTTTCTTT. This encodes CASTLIRGDTEAFF.

The chain has TRBV5-1 and TRBJ2-5; no firm D call. The J call is uncertain, as TRBJ2-7 better fits the DNA end. The CDR3 has 14 amino acids. Germline lookup yields CDR1 SGHRS and CDR2 YFSETQ. The CDR3 nucleotides read TGCGCCAGCAGCTCAAGCCCCCCGGTCGACGAGCAGTACTTC. Translated: CASSSSPPVDEQYF.

This clonotype was observed a handful of times. This chain connects TRBV27 to TRBJ2-5; 10 nucleotides match TRBD1. Germline V CDR1 and CDR2: MNHEY, SMNVEV (reference sequence). The V gene end was trimmed by 3 bases and the J gene end by 4 bases; junction bases not matched to a gene: 5. The CDR3 consists of 15 residues. The CDR3 DNA is TGTGCCAGCAGTTTGGGACAGGGGAGGAGAGAGACCCAGTACTTC. Encoded protein: CASSLGQGRRETQYF.

The chain has TRBV4-2 and TRBJ2-1; the match to TRBD2 covers 10 bases. This CDR3 spans 17 amino acids. In germline, CDR1 is LGHNA, CDR2 YNFKEQ. Trimming cost V 3 bases and J 4 bases; bases outside gene matches: 9. DNA of the CDR3: TGTGCCAGCAGCCATGACATTAGCGGGGGGACTTACAATGAGCAGTTCTTC. Its translation: CASSHDISGGTYNEQFF.

This clonotype was counted between two and nine times. This chain connects TRBV7-2 to TRBJ2-6; TRBD2 matches 8 bases. Losses at the gene ends were 4 bases for V and 4 bases for J; bases not matched to a gene: 3. Per germline, CDR1 SGHTA and CDR2 FQGNSA. The CDR3 consists of 15 residues. This chain's CDR3 is CASSSAGGGANVLTF. The CDR3 DNA reads as TGTGCCAGCAGCTCGGCGGGAGGCGGGGCCAACGTCCTGACTTTC. Full variable domain (remainder filled in from reference TRBV7-2 and TRBJ2-6): GAGVSQSPSNKVTEKGKDVELRCDPISGHTALYWYRQSLGQGLEFLIYFQGNSAPDKSGLPSDRFSAERTGGSVSTLTIQRTQQEDSAVYLCASSSAGGGANVLTFGAGSRLTVL.

The rearrangement links TRBV28 to TRBJ2-7, with a possible D match to TRBD1 (5 bases). V lost 6 bases to trimming and J lost 2 bases, with 11 bases between them. CDR3 length: 13 residues. Germline lookup yields CDR1 MDHEN and CDR2 SYDVKM. Written as DNA, the CDR3 is TGTGCCAGCAGCTCCAGGGCTCCCTACGAGCAGTACTTC. The encoded protein is CASSSRAPYEQYF. Drawing the rest from reference TRBV28 and TRBJ2-7, the complete variable domain is DVKVTQSSRYLVKRTGEKVFLECVQDMDHENMFWYRQDPGLGLRLIYFSYDVKMKEKGDIPEGYSVSREKKERFSLILESASTNQTSMYLCASSSRAPYEQYFGPGTRLTVT.

The rearrangement links TRBV6-5 to TRBJ1-6, with D hard to call. Trimming pared 2 bases from V and 9 bases from J, leaving 17 bases between. The germline V gene encodes CDR1 MNHEY and CDR2 SVGAGI. This CDR3 comprises 16 residues. CDR3 bases: TGTGCCAGCAGTTACCTGTCAGGCCCTCTGGGTTCACCCCTCCACTTT. Its protein product is CASSYLSGPLGSPLHF.

The chain employs TRBV7-2 and TRBJ2-1; D is uncertain. V was cut by 5 bases and J by 7 bases, with 6 bases left in between. Germline-derived CDR1 and CDR2 are SGHTA and FQGNSA. The CDR3 has 11 amino acids. CDR3 in DNA: TGTGCCAGCAGCCAGAAAAATGAGCAGTTCTTC. Its translation: CASSQKNEQFF. The full variable domain, with the rest looked up from reference TRBV7-2 and TRBJ2-1, is GAGVSQSPSNKVTEKGKDVELRCDPISGHTALYWYRQSLGQGLEFLIYFQGNSAPDKSGLPSDRFSAERTGGSVSTLTIQRTQQEDSAVYLCASSQKNEQFFGPGTRLTVL.

This sequence joins TRBV6-5 and TRBJ1-6, with D tentatively TRBD1 (5 bases). The CDR3 totals 17 residues. Germline V gene data show CDR1 as MNHEY and CDR2 as SVGAGI. Between the trimmed V and J ends, which lost 0 bases and 6 bases, there was a span of 15 bases. CDR3 nucleotides: TGTGCCAGCAGTTACTCACCACCGACAGAGAGTAATTCACCCCTCCACTTT. The encoded protein is CASSYSPPTESNSPLHF.

The chain carries TRBV20-1 and TRBJ1-6; D remains unclear. The V and J ends lost 2 bases and 7 bases respectively, with 15 bases between them. CDR1 DFQATT and CDR2 SNEGSKA come from the germline V gene (reference sequence). This CDR3 spans 15 amino acids. The CDR3 DNA sequence: TGCAGTGCTAGACCCCACAGCGATGACAATTCACCCCTCCACTTT. It is translated as CSARPHSDDNSPLHF.

Details on this clonotype: One base away lies a much larger clone, so this may be a sequencing read error. This chain joins TRBV29-1 and TRBJ1-2; 11 bases are a match to TRBD1. Losses at the gene ends were 4 bases for V and 8 bases for J; bases not matched to a gene: 6. Germline V gene lookup returns CDR1 SQVTM and CDR2 ANQGSEA. CDR3 length: 13 amino acids. CDR3 protein: CSVGLGTGGGYTF. The CDR3 DNA follows: TGCAGCGTTGGCCTTGGGACAGGGGGAGGCTACACCTTC.

The rearrangement links TRBV27 to TRBJ2-5, with 10 bases lining up with TRBD2. The germline gives CDR1 MNHEY, CDR2 SMNVEV (reference sequence). J gave up 5 bases and V 6 bases, and 12 bases lay outside the gene matches. The CDR3 covers 16 residues. In DNA, the CDR3 is TGTGCCAGCAGCCTTTTCGGGACTAGCGCCTGGGAGACCCAGTACTTC. The encoded protein is CASSLFGTSAWETQYF.

The V and J genes are TRBV9 and TRBJ2-5, with D perhaps assigned TRBD1 or TRBD2 (5 bases each). V lost 3 bases and J 0 bases, leaving 12 bases between the germline ends. Germline loops: CDR1 SGDLS, CDR2 YYNGEE. This CDR3 region has 15 residues. CDR3 DNA sequence: TGTGCCAGCAGCGGCCGGGGCGACCACCAAGAGACCCAGTACTTC. This encodes CASSGRGDHQETQYF.

The DNA of the CDR3 is TGTGCCAGCAGTTACACCGGGTTCACCTACAATGAGCAGTTCTTC. Translation gives CASSYTGFTYNEQFF. The chain links TRBV6-6 to TRBJ2-1; D gene unclear. The V gene's germline CDR1 is MNHNY and CDR2 SVGAGI (reference sequence). V was clipped by 2 bases and J by 2 bases, with 10 bases between them. CDR3 length: 15 amino acids.

This chain links TRBV5-1 with TRBJ2-5; 12 positions match TRBD2. The CDR3 has 15 amino acids. Trimming at V came to 4 bases and at J to 7 bases, leaving 8 bases not matched to a gene. The germline CDR1 and CDR2 sequences are SGHRS and YFSETQ. CDR3 protein: CASSPSGGALPTQYF. The CDR3 DNA sequence: TGCGCCAGCAGCCCTAGCGGGGGGGCCTTACCGACCCAGTACTTC.